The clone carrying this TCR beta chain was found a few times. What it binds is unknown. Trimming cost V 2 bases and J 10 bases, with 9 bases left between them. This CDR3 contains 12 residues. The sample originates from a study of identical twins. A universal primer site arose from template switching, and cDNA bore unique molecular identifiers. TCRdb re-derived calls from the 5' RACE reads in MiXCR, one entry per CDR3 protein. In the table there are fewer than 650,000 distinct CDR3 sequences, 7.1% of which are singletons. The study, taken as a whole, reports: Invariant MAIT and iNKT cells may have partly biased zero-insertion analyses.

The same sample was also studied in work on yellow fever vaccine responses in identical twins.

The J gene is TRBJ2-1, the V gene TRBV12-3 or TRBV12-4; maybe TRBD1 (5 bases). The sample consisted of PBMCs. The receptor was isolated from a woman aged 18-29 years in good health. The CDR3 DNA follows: TGTGCCAGCAGTTTAAGGGGCAGGGAGCAGTTCTTC. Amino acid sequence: CASSLRGREQFF.